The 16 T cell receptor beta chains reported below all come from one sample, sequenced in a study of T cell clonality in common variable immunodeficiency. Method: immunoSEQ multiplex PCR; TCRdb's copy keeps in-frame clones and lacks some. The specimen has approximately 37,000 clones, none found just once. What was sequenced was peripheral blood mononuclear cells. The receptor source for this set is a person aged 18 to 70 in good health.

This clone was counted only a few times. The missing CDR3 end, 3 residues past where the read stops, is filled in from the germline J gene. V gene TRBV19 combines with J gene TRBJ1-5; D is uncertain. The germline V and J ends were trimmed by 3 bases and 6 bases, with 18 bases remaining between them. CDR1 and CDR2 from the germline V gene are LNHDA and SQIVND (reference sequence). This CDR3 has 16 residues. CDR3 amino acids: CASSMPSAGFGQPQHF. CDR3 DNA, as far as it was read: TGTGCCAGTAGTATGCCCTCGGCGGGGTTCGGTCAGCCC.

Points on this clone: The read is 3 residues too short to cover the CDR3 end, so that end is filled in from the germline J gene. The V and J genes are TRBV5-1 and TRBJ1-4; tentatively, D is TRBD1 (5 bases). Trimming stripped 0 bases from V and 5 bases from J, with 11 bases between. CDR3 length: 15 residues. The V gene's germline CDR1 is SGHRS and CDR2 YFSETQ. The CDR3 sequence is CASSLGISGNEKLFF. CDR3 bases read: TGCGCCAGCAGCTTGGGGATCTCAGGGAATGAAAAA. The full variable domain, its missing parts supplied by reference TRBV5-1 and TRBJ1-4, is KAGVTQTPRYLIKTRGQQVTLSCSPISGHRSVSWYQQTPGQGLQFLFEYFSETQRNKGNFPGRFSGRQFSNSRSEMNVSTLELGDSALYLCASSLGISGNEKLFFGSGTQLSVL.

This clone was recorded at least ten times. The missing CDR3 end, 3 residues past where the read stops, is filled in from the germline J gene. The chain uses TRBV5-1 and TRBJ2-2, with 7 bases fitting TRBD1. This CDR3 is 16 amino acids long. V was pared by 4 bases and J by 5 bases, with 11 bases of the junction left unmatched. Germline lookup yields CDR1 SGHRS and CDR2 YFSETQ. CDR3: CASSRRQGKATGELFF. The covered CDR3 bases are TGCGCCAGCAGCCGAAGACAGGGTAAGGCGACCGGGGAG.

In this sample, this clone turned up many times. The DNA read from the CDR3 is TGTGCCAGCAGCTCGGATATCCGGGGTACG. Protein sequence: CASSSDIRGT. The full-length CDR3 reads as CASSSDIRGTQYF. J is TRBJ2-3 and V is TRBV2; D is perhaps TRBD2 (5 bases). The read comes to an end 3 residues before the CDR3 does, leaving the germline J gene to fill in the end. The CDR3 covers 13 residues. Germline V gene sequence: CDR1 SNHLY, CDR2 FYNNEI. Trimming removed 6 bases at V and 8 bases at J, with 15 bases between.

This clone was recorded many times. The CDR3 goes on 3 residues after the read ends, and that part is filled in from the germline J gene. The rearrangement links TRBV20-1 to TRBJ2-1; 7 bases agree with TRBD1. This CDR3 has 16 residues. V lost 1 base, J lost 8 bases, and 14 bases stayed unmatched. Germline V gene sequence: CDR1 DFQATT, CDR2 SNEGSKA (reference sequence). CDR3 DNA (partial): TGCAGTGCTAGAGCCTCGACAGGGCGGTTCGGGGATGAG. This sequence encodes CSARASTGRFGDE. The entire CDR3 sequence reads CSARASTGRFGDEQFF.

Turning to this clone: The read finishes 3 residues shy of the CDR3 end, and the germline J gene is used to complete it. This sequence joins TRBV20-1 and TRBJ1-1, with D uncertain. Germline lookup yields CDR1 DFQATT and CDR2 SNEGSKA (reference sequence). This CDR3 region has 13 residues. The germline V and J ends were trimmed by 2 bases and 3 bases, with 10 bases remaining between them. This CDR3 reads CSARNHQDTEAFF. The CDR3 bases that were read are TGCAGTGCTAGAAACCATCAGGACACTGAA.

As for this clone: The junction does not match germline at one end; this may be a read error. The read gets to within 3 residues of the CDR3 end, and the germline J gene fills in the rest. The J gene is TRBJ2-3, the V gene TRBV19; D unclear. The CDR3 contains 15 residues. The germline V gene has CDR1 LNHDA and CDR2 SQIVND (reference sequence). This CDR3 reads CASSIEHSRPETQYF. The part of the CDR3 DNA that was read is TGTGCCAGTAGTATAGAACACAGCCGCCCAGAGACG.

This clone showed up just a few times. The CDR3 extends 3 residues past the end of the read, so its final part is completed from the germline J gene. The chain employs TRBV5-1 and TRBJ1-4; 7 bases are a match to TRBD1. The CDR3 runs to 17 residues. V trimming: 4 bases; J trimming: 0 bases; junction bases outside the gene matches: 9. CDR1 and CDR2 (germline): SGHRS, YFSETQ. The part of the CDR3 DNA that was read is TGCGCCAGCAGCAGACAGGGAGGGACAGCAACTAATGAAAAA. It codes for CASSRQGGTATNEK. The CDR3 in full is CASSRQGGTATNEKLFF.

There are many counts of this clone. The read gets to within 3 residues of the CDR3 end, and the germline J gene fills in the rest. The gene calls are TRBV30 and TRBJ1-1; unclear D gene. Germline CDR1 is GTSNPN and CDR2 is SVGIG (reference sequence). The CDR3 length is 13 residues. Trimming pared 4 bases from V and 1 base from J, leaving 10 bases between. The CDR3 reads CAWTPRRNTEAFF. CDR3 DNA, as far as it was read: TGTGCCTGGACCCCCAGGCGGAACACTGAA.

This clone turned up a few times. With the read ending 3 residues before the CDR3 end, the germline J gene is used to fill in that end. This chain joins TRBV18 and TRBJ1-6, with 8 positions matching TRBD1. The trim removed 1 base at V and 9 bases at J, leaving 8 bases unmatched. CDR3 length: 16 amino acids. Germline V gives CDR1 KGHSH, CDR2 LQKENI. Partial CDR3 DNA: TGTGCCAGCTCACCACGATCCGGGACAGGAGCTTCACCC. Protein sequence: CASSPRSGTGASP. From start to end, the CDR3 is CASSPRSGTGASPLHF.

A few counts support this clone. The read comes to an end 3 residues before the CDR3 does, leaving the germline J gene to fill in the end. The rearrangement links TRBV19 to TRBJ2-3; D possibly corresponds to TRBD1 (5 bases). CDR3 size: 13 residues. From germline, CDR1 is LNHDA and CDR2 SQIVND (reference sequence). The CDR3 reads CASRHRGQETQYF. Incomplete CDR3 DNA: TGTGCCAGCCGACATAGGGGCCAAGAGACG. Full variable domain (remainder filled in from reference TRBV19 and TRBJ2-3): DGGITQSPKYLFRKEGQNVTLSCEQNLNHDAMYWYRQDPGQGLRLIYYSQIVNDFQKGDIAEGYSVSREKKESFPLTVTSAQKNPTAFYLCASRHRGQETQYFGPGTRLTVL.

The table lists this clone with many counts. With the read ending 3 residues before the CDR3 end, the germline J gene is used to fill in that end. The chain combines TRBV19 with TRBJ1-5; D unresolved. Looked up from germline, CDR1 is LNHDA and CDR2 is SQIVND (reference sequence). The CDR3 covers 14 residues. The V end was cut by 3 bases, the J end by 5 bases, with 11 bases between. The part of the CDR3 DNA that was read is TGTGCCAGTAGTATCAAGGTTCTCCATCAGCCC. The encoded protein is CASSIKVLHQP. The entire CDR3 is CASSIKVLHQPQHF.

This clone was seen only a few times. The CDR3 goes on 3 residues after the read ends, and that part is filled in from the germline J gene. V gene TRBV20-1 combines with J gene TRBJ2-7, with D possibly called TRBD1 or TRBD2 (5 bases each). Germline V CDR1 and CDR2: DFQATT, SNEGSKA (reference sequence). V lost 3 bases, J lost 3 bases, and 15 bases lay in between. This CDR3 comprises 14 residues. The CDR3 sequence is CSASRGAKGYEQYF. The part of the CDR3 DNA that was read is TGCAGTGCTAGCCGAGGGGCGAAGGGCTACGAG.

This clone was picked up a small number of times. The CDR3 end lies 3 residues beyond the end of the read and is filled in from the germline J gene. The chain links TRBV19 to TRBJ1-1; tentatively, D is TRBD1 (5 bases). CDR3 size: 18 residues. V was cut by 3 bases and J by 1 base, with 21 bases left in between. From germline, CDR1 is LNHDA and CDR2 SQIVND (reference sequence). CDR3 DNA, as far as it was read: TGTGCCAGTAGTATCGGAACAGGAGGAGGAAGTACGAACACTGAA. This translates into CASSIGTGGGSTNTE. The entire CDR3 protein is CASSIGTGGGSTNTEAFF.

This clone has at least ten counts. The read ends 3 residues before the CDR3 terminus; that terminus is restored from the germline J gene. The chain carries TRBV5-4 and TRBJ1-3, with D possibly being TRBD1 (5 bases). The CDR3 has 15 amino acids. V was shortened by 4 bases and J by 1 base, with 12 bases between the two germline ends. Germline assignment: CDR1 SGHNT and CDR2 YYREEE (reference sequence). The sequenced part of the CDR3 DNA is TGTGCCAGCAGCGCCGGGGGGTGGTCTGGAAACACC. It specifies CASSAGGWSGNT. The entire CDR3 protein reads CASSAGGWSGNTIYF.

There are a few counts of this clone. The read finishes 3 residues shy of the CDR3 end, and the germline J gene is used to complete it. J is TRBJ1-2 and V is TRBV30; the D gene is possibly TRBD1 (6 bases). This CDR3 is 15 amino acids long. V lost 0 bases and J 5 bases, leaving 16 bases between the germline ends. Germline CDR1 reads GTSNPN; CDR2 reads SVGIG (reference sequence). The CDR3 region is CAWSVQSGAKYGYTF. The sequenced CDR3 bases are TGTGCCTGGAGTGTACAGTCAGGGGCCAAGTATGGC.